The 28 T cell receptor beta chains below all came from one sample that was sequenced in a study of shared clonotypes between healthy human individuals. Profiling relied on immunoSEQ multiplex PCR, and the TCRdb table lists in-frame clones only, not all of them. The sample includes around 1,000,000 clones, 70% to 80% of them seen just once. The sequenced material came from memory CD4+ T cells from PBMCs. Subset indicated: CD45RA-negative fraction. These receptors came from a man younger than 30 in good health. Some clones in this sample may be carry-over from other donors' samples.

This clone was observed a handful of times. The same CDR3 is also encoded by other DNA sequences in this sample. V gene TRBV6-5 combines with J gene TRBJ1-1; tentatively, D is TRBD1 (6 bases). The CDR3 is 15 amino acids. Germline V gene data show CDR1 as MNHEY and CDR2 as SVGAGI. Trimming removed 6 bases from V and 0 bases from J, with 14 bases in between. The CDR3 nucleotides read TGTGCCAGCAGCCGCTCCGGGACAATGAACACTGAAGCTTTCTTT. It encodes CASSRSGTMNTEAFF.

The V gene is TRBV5-1, the J gene TRBJ1-5; TRBD1 agrees at 8 bases. Germline V gives CDR1 SGHRS, CDR2 YFSETQ. The V segment lost 3 bases and the J segment 6 bases; nucleotides outside the gene matches: 8. The CDR3 contains 15 residues. The CDR3 nucleotides read TGCGCCAGCAGCTCAGGACAGGGCTTAGGTCAGCCCCAGCATTTT. Translated, it gives CASSSGQGLGQPQHF. The full variable domain, its missing parts supplied by reference TRBV5-1 and TRBJ1-5, is KAGVTQTPRYLIKTRGQQVTLSCSPISGHRSVSWYQQTPGQGLQFLFEYFSETQRNKGNFPGRFSGRQFSNSRSEMNVSTLELGDSALYLCASSSGQGLGQPQHFGDGTRLSIL.

This clone was detected only once. The V gene is TRBV28, the J gene TRBJ1-2; 7 nucleotides match TRBD1. CDR1 is MDHEN, CDR2 SYDVKM, per germline. V dropped 10 bases and J dropped 3; count of bases not matched to a gene: 11. CDR3 length: 14 residues. The CDR3 reads CAILTTGLDYGYTF. The CDR3 DNA follows: TGTGCCATCCTGACGACAGGGTTGGACTATGGCTACACCTTC.

The CDR3 nucleotides are TGTGCCTGGAACCGGGGGCGAACCGGGGAGCTGTTTTTT. Its protein product is CAWNRGRTGELFF. The gene calls are TRBV30 and TRBJ2-2; either TRBD1 or TRBD2 may supply D (6 bases each). Looked up from germline, CDR1 is GTSNPN and CDR2 is SVGIG (reference sequence). This CDR3 comprises 13 residues. V lost 4 bases and J 5 bases, leaving 11 bases between the germline ends.

The chain couples TRBV18 to TRBJ2-1, with D possibly matching TRBD2 (5 bases). V lost 4 bases and J 3 bases, leaving 13 bases between the germline ends. The CDR3 is 15 residues long. Looked up from germline, CDR1 is KGHSH and CDR2 is LQKENI. This chain's CDR3 is CASSLAGNRYNEQFF. The DNA for the CDR3 is TGTGCCAGCTCACTTGCGGGTAACCGCTACAATGAGCAGTTCTTC.

The chain carries TRBV18 and TRBJ2-2, with D uncertain. Germline V gene data show CDR1 as KGHSH and CDR2 as LQKENI. The CDR3 has 14 residues. Trimming shortened V by 2 bases and J by 7 bases, and 11 bases separated the two germline ends. Here the CDR3 DNA reads TGTGCCAGCTCACCAGGCGTTGGTGGCGGGGAGCTGTTTTTT. It is translated as CASSPGVGGGELFF.

The chain links TRBV2 to TRBJ2-3; perhaps TRBD1 as D (5 bases). Trimming removed 9 bases at V and 0 bases at J, with 16 bases between. The CDR3 totals 15 residues. CDR1 is SNHLY and CDR2 is FYNNEI in the germline V gene. CDR3 sequence reads: CASTPADTSTDTQYF. CDR3 DNA sequence: TGTGCCAGTACCCCTGCGGACACCAGCACAGATACGCAGTATTTT.

This chain joins TRBV5-4 and TRBJ2-7; TRBD1 matches 7 bases. V was pared by 0 bases and J by 5 bases, with 8 bases of the junction left unmatched. Germline V gene data show CDR1 as SGHNT and CDR2 as YYREEE (reference sequence). The CDR3 runs to 15 residues. The CDR3 DNA is TGTGCCAGCAGCTTGGCGACAGGGAATCTCCACGAGCAGTACTTC. Its protein is CASSLATGNLHEQYF.

The chain combines TRBV2 with TRBJ1-5, with D perhaps matching TRBD1 (5 bases). In germline, CDR1 is SNHLY, CDR2 FYNNEI. Trimming removed 9 bases at V and 3 bases at J, with 15 bases between. The CDR3 contains 14 residues. CDR3 nucleotides: TGTGCCAGTCAAGGGCAGGGTTACAATCAGCCCCAGCATTTT. Translation: CASQGQGYNQPQHF.

The V and J genes are TRBV7-2 and TRBJ2-7, with TRBD1 matching 9 bases. Trimming at V came to 5 bases and at J to 9 bases, leaving 14 bases not matched to a gene. CDR3 length equals 15 residues. Germline lookup yields CDR1 SGHTA and CDR2 FQGNSA. CDR3 loop: CASSLLGTGFLVQYF. The CDR3 DNA follows: TGTGCCAGCAGCCTCCTGGGGACAGGGTTCCTCGTGCAGTACTTC. Full variable domain (outside the CDR3, taken from reference TRBV7-2 and TRBJ2-7): GAGVSQSPSNKVTEKGKDVELRCDPISGHTALYWYRQSLGQGLEFLIYFQGNSAPDKSGLPSDRFSAERTGGSVSTLTIQRTQQEDSAVYLCASSLLGTGFLVQYFGPGTRLTVT.

The chain links TRBV5-1 to TRBJ2-7, with no clear D. Germline loops: CDR1 SGHRS, CDR2 YFSETQ. The germline V and J ends were trimmed by 4 bases and 0 bases, with 11 bases remaining between them. The CDR3 covers 14 residues. The CDR3 DNA reads as TGCGCCAGCAGCCGGCGACTGAGCTCCTACGAGCAGTACTTC. Encoded protein: CASSRRLSSYEQYF.

The rearrangement uses TRBV7-2 and TRBJ2-7; 10 bases are shared with TRBD2. The CDR3 spans 15 residues. V lost 1 base to trimming and J lost 6 bases; unmatched junction nucleotides: 6. The germline CDR1 and CDR2 sequences are SGHTA and FQGNSA. DNA of the CDR3: TGTGCCAGCAGCTTAGAGGTACTAGCGGGAATCGAGCAGTACTTC. Residues: CASSLEVLAGIEQYF. The full variable domain, completed using reference TRBV7-2 and TRBJ2-7, is GAGVSQSPSNKVTEKGKDVELRCDPISGHTALYWYRQSLGQGLEFLIYFQGNSAPDKSGLPSDRFSAERTGGSVSTLTIQRTQQEDSAVYLCASSLEVLAGIEQYFGPGTRLTVT.

The genes are TRBV9 and TRBJ2-3; possibly TRBD2 for D (6 bases). Germline V gene sequence: CDR1 SGDLS, CDR2 YYNGEE. V dropped 1 base and J dropped 3 bases, with 15 bases sitting between them. This CDR3 contains 16 residues. The CDR3 sequence is CASSVTGDPATDTQYF. The CDR3 DNA sequence: TGTGCCAGCAGCGTAACGGGAGATCCCGCAACAGATACGCAGTATTTT.

The chain links TRBV27 to TRBJ2-3, with TRBD1 matching over 11 bases. From germline, CDR1 is MNHEY and CDR2 SMNVEV (reference sequence). The CDR3 is made up of 17 amino acids. Unmatched junction bases numbered 12, after V lost 7 bases and J lost 3 bases. The CDR3 reads CASKDGQGAWGTDTQYF. CDR3 nucleotides: TGTGCCAGCAAGGATGGACAGGGGGCGTGGGGGACAGATACGCAGTATTTT.

This clone turned up a few times. Other DNA sequences in this sample translate to the same CDR3. This rearrangement joins TRBV5-4 to TRBJ2-5; the match to TRBD1 covers 7 bases. The CDR3 has 13 amino acids. After removal of 5 bases from V and 2 bases from J, the junction contained 3 bases not matched to a gene. Per germline, CDR1 SGHNT and CDR2 YYREEE (reference sequence). CDR3 nucleotides: TGTGCCAGCAGGGGACAGCCACAAGAGACCCAGTACTTC. This encodes CASRGQPQETQYF.

This chain joins TRBV7-9 and TRBJ2-5, with 7 bases identical to TRBD1. Germline trimming cut 3 bases from V and 4 bases from J; bases unmatched to any gene: 5. Germline V lookup: CDR1 SEHNR, CDR2 FQNEAQ (reference sequence). The CDR3 loop spans 14 amino acids. CDR3 coding DNA: TGTGCCAGCAGCTTCACAGGGGTTCGAGAGACCCAGTACTTC. Its protein is CASSFTGVRETQYF.

Worth noting for this clone: Other nucleotide sequences from this sample produce the same CDR3. The chain combines TRBV7-9 with TRBJ2-3; tentatively, D is TRBD2 (6 bases). Trimming removed 4 bases from V and 1 base from J, with 6 bases in between. This CDR3 region has 13 residues. CDR1 and CDR2 from the germline V gene are SEHNR and FQNEAQ (reference sequence). The chain's CDR3 is CASSSSGTDTQYF. CDR3 in DNA: TGTGCCAGCAGCTCTAGCGGCACAGATACGCAGTATTTT.

This clone appeared a single time. V is TRBV5-1 and J is TRBJ2-5; 11 bases fit TRBD2. Per the germline V gene, CDR1 is SGHRS and CDR2 is YFSETQ. V was clipped by 1 base and J by 4 bases; unmatched bases: 3. The CDR3 sequence is 15 residues long. The CDR3 DNA follows: TGCGCCAGCAGCTTGTCCCTAGCGGGAGGAGAGACCCAGTACTTC. It specifies CASSLSLAGGETQYF.

J is TRBJ1-1 and V is TRBV15, with no clear D. Trimming removed 0 bases from V and 0 bases from J, with 11 bases in between. The CDR3 is 16 amino acids. Germline V gene data show CDR1 as LNHNV and CDR2 as YYDKDF (reference sequence). The CDR3 DNA sequence: TGTGCCACCAGCAGAGATCAAGGAGGGATGAACACTGAAGCTTTCTTT. Its translation: CATSRDQGGMNTEAFF. Based on the CDR3 plus reference TRBV15 and TRBJ1-1, the full variable domain is DAMVIQNPRYQVTQFGKPVTLSCSQTLNHNVMYWYQQKSSQAPKLLFHYYDKDFNNEADTPDNFQSRRPNTSFCFLDIRSPGLGDTAMYLCATSRDQGGMNTEAFFGQGTRLTVV.

This chain joins TRBV7-2 and TRBJ1-4; D is perhaps TRBD1 (5 bases). The V gene's germline CDR1 is SGHTA and CDR2 FQGNSA. This CDR3 is 14 amino acids long. V lost 4 bases and J lost 7, with 13 bases in between. DNA of the CDR3: TGTGCCAGCAGCTCGGCGATTGGGGGTGAAAAACTGTTTTTT. Its translation is CASSSAIGGEKLFF.

This clone was recorded a few times. The chain carries TRBV7-9 and TRBJ1-5; D not resolved. Looked up from germline, CDR1 is SEHNR and CDR2 is FQNEAQ (reference sequence). The CDR3 loop spans 13 amino acids. Trimming pared 3 bases from V and 5 bases from J, leaving 8 bases between. The CDR3 reads CASSFGPHQPQHF. The CDR3 bases are TGTGCCAGCAGCTTCGGGCCTCATCAGCCCCAGCATTTT. Full variable domain (rest looked up from reference TRBV7-9 and TRBJ1-5): DTGVSQNPRHKITKRGQNVTFRCDPISEHNRLYWYRQTLGQGPEFLTYFQNEAQLEKSRLLSDRFSAERPKGSFSTLEIQRTEQGDSAMYLCASSFGPHQPQHFGDGTRLSIL.

The chain carries TRBV9 and TRBJ2-7; TRBD1 agrees at 7 bases. V lost 2 bases to trimming and J lost 4 bases; unmatched junction nucleotides: 6. CDR1 is SGDLS, CDR2 YYNGEE, per germline. The CDR3 sequence is 14 residues long. The CDR3 here is CASSVTGLGYEQYF. CDR3 nucleotide sequence: TGTGCCAGCAGCGTGACAGGGCTAGGGTACGAGCAGTACTTC. Full variable domain (remainder filled in from reference TRBV9 and TRBJ2-7): DSGVTQTPKHLITATGQRVTLRCSPRSGDLSVYWYQQSLDQGLQFLIQYYNGEERAKGNILERFSAQQFPDLHSELNLSSLELGDSALYFCASSVTGLGYEQYFGPGTRLTVT.

V is TRBV18 and J is TRBJ2-7; D is possibly TRBD2 (6 bases). The V end was cut by 1 base, the J end by 6 bases, with 13 bases between. Germline CDR1 KGHSH, CDR2 LQKENI. The CDR3 contains 14 residues. This CDR3 reads CASSPRRLEAEQYF. The CDR3 nucleotides read TGTGCCAGCTCACCACGCCGACTAGAAGCCGAGCAGTACTTC.

The chain links TRBV7-3 to TRBJ1-3, with TRBD1 identical over 7 bases. V lost 4 bases, J lost 2 bases, and 8 bases stayed unmatched. Germline V lookup: CDR1 SGHTA, CDR2 FQGTGA. The CDR3 covers 16 residues. The DNA for the CDR3 is TGTGCCAGCAGCTCGGACTTCGGGACAGCTGGAAACACCATATATTTT. Its translation: CASSSDFGTAGNTIYF. Complete variable domain (other parts from reference TRBV7-3 and TRBJ1-3): GAGVSQTPSNKVTEKGKYVELRCDPISGHTALYWYRQSLGQGPEFLIYFQGTGAADDSGLPNDRFFAVRPEGSVSTLKIQRTERGDSAVYLCASSSDFGTAGNTIYFGEGSWLTVV.

The chain combines TRBV6-5 with TRBJ2-4, with TRBD2 as a possible D gene (6 bases). This CDR3 region has 11 residues. Germline CDR1 and CDR2: MNHEY and SVGAGI. The V end was cut by 8 bases, the J end by 7 bases, with 9 bases between. CDR3 DNA: TGTGCCAGCTATGGGGGGAACATTCAGTACTTC. Protein sequence: CASYGGNIQYF.

This chain connects TRBV2 to TRBJ2-7; D is uncertain. V lost 8 bases and J 9 bases, leaving 17 bases between the germline ends. Germline V gene lookup returns CDR1 SNHLY and CDR2 FYNNEI. This CDR3 has 12 residues. The CDR3 nucleotides read TGTGCCAGCTCGTTAAGCCCGCCTGGGCAGTACTTC. It specifies CASSLSPPGQYF.

This chain uses TRBV28 with TRBJ2-7, with 8 bases that match TRBD1. V shed 4 bases and J 2 bases; nucleotides not matched to a gene: 10. This CDR3 spans 16 amino acids. CDR1 and CDR2 (germline): MDHEN, SYDVKM. In DNA form, the CDR3 reads TGTGCCAGCAGTTCAACTACGGGACAGGCACCCTACGAGCAGTACTTC. Amino acids: CASSSTTGQAPYEQYF.

The chain joins TRBV6-1 to TRBJ2-5; a possible D gene is TRBD1 (6 bases). V shed 2 bases and J shed 1 base, with 17 bases lying between them. Germline assignment: CDR1 MNHNS and CDR2 SASEGT. The CDR3 contains 17 residues. Written as DNA, the CDR3 is TGTGCCAGCAGTGAATGGGCGCCAGGGGATTCCCAAGAGACCCAGTACTTC. This gives the protein CASSEWAPGDSQETQYF.